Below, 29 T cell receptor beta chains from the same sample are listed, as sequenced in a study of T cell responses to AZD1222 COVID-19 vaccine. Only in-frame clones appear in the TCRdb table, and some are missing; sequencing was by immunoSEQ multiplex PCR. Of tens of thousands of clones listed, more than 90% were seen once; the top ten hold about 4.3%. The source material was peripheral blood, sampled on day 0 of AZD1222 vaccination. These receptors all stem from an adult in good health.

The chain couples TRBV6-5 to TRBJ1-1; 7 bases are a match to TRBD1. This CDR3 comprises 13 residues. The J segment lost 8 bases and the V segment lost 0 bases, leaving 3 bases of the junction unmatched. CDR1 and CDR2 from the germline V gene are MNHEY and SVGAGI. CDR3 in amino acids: CASSYSRDSEAFF. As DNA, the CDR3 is TGTGCCAGCAGTTACTCGCGGGACAGCGAAGCTTTCTTT.

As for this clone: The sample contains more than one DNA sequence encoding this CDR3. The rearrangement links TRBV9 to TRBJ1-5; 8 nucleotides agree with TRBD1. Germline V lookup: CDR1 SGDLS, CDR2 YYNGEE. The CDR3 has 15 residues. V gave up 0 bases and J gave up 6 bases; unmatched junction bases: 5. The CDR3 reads CASSVGQGFRQPQHF. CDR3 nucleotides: TGTGCCAGCAGCGTAGGACAGGGGTTTCGTCAGCCCCAGCATTTT.

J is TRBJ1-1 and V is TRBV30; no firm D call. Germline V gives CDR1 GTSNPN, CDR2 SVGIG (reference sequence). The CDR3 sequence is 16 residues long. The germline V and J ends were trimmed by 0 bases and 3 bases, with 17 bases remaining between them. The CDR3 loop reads CAWSVLASNRDTEAFF. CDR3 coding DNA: TGTGCCTGGAGTGTACTAGCGTCGAATCGAGACACTGAAGCTTTCTTT. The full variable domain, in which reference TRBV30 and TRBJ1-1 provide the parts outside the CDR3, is SQTIHQWPATLVQPVGSPLSLECTVEGTSNPNLYWYRQAAGRGLQLLFYSVGIGQISSEVPQNLSASRPQDRQFILSSKKLLLSDSGFYLCAWSVLASNRDTEAFFGQGTRLTVV.

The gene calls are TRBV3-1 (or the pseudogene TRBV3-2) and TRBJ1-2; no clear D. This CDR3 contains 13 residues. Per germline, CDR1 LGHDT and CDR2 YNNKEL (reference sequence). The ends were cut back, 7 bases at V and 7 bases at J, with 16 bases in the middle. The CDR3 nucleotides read TGTGCCAGCAATTCCGCAGCGGGCGTTGGCTACACCTTC. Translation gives CASNSAAGVGYTF.

The CDR3 sequence: CASSRSYTDTQYF. The CDR3 coding sequence is TGTGCCAGCAGCCGATCGTACACAGATACGCAGTATTTT. V is TRBV7-2 and J is TRBJ2-3; no clear D. The germline gives CDR1 SGHTA, CDR2 FQGNSA. The CDR3 extends over 13 amino acids. The V end was cut by 5 bases, the J end by 2 bases, with 8 bases between.

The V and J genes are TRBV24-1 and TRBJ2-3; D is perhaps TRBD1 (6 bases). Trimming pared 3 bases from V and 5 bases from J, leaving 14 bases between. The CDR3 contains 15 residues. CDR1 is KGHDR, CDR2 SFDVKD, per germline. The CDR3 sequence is CATSDPRDTRDTQYF. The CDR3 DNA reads TGTGCCACCAGTGATCCCCGGGACACACGAGATACGCAGTATTTT.

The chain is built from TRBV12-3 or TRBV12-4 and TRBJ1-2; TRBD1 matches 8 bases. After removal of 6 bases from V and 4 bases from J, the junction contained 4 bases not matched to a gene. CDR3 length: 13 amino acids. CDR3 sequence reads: CASSKTGAYGYTF. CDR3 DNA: TGTGCCAGCAGCAAGACAGGGGCCTATGGCTACACCTTC.

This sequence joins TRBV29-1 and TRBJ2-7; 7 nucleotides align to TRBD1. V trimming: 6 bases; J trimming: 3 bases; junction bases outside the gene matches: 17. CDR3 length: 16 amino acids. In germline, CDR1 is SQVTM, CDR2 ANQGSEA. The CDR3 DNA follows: TGCAGCGTGGGCCAACCTAACCGGGACAGAGGCTACGAGCAGTACTTC. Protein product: CSVGQPNRDRGYEQYF.

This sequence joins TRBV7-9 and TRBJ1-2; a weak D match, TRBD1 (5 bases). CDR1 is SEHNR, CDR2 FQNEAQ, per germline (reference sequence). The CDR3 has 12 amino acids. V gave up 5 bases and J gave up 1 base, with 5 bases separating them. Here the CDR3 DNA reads TGTGCCAGCAGCAGGGGTAACTATGGCTACACCTTC. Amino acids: CASSRGNYGYTF.

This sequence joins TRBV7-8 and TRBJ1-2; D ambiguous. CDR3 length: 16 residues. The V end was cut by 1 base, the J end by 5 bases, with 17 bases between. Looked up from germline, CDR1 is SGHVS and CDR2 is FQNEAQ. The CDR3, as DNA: TGTGCCAGCAGCTTAGGTCAGGCAGGATTGAAATATGGCTACACCTTC. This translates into CASSLGQAGLKYGYTF.

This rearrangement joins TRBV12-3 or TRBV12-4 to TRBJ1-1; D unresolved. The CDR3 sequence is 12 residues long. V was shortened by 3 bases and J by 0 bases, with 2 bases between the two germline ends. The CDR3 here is CASSFVNTEAFF. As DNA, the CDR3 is TGTGCCAGCAGTTTTGTGAACACTGAAGCTTTCTTT.

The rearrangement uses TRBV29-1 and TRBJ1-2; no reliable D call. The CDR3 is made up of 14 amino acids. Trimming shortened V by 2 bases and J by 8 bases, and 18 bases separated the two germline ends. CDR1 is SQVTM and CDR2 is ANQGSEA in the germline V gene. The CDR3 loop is CSVEKVLSYNGYTF. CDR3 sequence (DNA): TGCAGCGTTGAAAAAGTTCTGTCGTATAACGGCTACACCTTC.

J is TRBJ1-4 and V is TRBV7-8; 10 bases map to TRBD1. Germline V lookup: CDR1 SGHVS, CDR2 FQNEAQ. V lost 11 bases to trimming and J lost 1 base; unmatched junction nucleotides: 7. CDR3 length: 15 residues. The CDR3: CAAGQGGGTNEKLFF. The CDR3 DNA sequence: TGTGCCGCCGGACAGGGGGGAGGAACTAATGAAAAACTGTTTTTT.

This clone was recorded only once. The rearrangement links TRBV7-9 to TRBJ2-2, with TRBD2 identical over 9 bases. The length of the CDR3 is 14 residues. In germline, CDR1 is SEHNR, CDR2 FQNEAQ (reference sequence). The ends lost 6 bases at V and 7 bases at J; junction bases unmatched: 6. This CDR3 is CASSPGLAFGELFF. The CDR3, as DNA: TGTGCCAGCAGTCCTGGACTAGCGTTCGGGGAGCTGTTTTTT.

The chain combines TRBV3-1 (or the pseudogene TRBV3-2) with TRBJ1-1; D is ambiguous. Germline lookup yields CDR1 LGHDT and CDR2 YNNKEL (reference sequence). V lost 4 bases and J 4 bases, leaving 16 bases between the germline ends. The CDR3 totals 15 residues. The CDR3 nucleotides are TGTGCCAGCAGCCCACCTGGGATAGATTCCACTGAAGCTTTCTTT. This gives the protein CASSPPGIDSTEAFF.

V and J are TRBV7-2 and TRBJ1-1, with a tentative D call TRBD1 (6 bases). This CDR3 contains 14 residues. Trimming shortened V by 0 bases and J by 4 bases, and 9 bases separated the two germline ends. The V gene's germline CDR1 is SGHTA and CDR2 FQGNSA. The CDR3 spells CASSLAGTPTEAFF. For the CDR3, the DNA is TGTGCCAGCAGCTTAGCCGGGACACCCACTGAAGCTTTCTTT.

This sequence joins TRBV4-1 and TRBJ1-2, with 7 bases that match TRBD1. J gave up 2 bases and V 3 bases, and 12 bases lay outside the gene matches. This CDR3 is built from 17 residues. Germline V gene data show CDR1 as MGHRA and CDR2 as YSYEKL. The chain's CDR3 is CASSHVQGMGANYGYTF. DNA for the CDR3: TGCGCCAGCAGCCACGTACAGGGGATGGGAGCCAACTATGGCTACACCTTC.

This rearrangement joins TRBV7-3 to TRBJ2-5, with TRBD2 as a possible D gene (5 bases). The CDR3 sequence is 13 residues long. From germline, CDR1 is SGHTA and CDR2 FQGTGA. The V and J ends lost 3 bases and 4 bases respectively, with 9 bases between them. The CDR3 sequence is CASSFSEGETQYF. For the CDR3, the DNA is TGTGCCAGCAGCTTCTCCGAGGGAGAGACCCAGTACTTC.

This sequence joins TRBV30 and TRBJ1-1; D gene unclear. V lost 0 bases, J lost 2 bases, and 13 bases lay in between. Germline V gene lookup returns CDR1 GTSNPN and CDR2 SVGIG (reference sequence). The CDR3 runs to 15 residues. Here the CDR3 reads CAWSVYRSANTEAFF. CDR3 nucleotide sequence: TGTGCCTGGAGTGTTTATCGGTCAGCCAACACTGAAGCTTTCTTT.

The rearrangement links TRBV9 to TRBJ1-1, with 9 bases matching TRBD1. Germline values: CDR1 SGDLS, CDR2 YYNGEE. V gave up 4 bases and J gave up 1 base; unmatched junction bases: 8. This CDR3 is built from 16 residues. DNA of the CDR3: TGTGCCAGCAGCCCCTGGACAGGGGTTAAGAACACTGAAGCTTTCTTT. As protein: CASSPWTGVKNTEAFF.

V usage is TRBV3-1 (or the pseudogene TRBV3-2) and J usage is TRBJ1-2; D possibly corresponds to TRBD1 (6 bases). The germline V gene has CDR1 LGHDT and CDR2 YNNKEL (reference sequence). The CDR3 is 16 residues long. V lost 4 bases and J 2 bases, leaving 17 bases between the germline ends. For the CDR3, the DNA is TGTGCCAGCAGCCCCCGGGGAGGGGGGGTAAACTATGGCTACACCTTC. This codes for CASSPRGGGVNYGYTF.

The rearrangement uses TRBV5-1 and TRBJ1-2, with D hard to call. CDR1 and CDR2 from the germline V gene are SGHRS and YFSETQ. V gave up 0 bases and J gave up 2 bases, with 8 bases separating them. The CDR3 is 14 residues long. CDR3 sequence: CASSLESANYGYTF. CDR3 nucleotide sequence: TGCGCCAGCAGCTTGGAATCAGCCAACTATGGCTACACCTTC.

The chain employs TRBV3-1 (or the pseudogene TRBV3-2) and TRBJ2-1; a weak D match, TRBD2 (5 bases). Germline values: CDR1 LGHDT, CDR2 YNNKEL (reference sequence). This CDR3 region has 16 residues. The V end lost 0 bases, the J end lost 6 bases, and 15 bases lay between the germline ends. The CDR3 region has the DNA TGTGCCAGCAGCCAAGATGAGGGTTTCTACGGCAATGAGCAGTTCTTC. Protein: CASSQDEGFYGNEQFF.

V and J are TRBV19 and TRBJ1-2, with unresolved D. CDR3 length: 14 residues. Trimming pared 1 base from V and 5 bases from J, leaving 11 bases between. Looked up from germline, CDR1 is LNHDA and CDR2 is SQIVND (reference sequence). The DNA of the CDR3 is TGTGCCAGTAGTATAGGAAGGGATGCGTATGGCTACACCTTC. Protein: CASSIGRDAYGYTF.

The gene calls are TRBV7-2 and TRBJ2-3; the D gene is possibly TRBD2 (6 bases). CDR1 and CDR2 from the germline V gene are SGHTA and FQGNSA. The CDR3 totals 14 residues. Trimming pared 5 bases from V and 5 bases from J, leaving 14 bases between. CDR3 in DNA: TGTGCCAGCAGCCCTGGACTAACACAAGATACGCAGTATTTT. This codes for CASSPGLTQDTQYF.

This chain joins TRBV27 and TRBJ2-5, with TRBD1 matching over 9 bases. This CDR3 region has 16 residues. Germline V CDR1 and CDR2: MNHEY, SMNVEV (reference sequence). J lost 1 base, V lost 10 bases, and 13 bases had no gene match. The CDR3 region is CATRAPGTGLQETQYF. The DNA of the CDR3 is TGTGCCACCAGGGCCCCCGGGACAGGGCTCCAAGAGACCCAGTACTTC.

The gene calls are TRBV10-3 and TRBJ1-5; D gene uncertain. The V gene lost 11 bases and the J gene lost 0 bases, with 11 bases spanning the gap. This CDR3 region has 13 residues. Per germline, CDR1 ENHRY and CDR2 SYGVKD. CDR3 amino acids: CAGSRDSNQPQHF. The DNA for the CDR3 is TGTGCCGGAAGCAGAGATAGCAATCAGCCCCAGCATTTT.

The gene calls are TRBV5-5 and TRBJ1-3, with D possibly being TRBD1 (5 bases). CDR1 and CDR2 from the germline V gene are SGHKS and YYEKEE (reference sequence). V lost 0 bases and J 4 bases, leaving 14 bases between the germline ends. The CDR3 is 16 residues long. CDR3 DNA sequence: TGTGCCAGCAGCTTGGCCAATGGGGGAGCAGGAAACACCATATATTTT. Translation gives CASSLANGGAGNTIYF.

The CDR3 sequence is CASSSGSSYNSPLHF. The CDR3 bases are TGTGCCAGCAGTTCAGGAAGCTCCTATAATTCACCCCTCCACTTT. This chain joins TRBV6-5 and TRBJ1-6; no firm D call. This CDR3 spans 15 amino acids. Germline V gene sequence: CDR1 MNHEY, CDR2 SVGAGI. V lost 4 bases and J 0 bases, leaving 7 bases between the germline ends.